The following is a T cell receptor (beta chain) sequence with its context. This record comes from a study of blood T cell repertoires in COVID-19. Germline V gene lookup returns CDR1 MNHEY and CDR2 SVGAGI. There are 14 residues in the CDR3. The junction had 3 bases not matched to a gene; V was cut back by 5 bases and J by 5 bases. The repertoire was sequenced with immunoSEQ multiplex PCR; TCRdb's copy has only in-frame clones and lacks some. Of around 30,000 clones listed, 80% are singletons. This clonotype was obtained from a woman in her seventies with acute or convalescent COVID-19. The chain links TRBV6-5 to TRBJ1-6, with TRBD1 matching 7 bases. The sequenced material came from peripheral blood. The CDR3 DNA reads as TGTGCCAGCAGTCCCGGGACAGATAATTCACCCCTCCACTTT. Translated, it gives CASSPGTDNSPLHF.